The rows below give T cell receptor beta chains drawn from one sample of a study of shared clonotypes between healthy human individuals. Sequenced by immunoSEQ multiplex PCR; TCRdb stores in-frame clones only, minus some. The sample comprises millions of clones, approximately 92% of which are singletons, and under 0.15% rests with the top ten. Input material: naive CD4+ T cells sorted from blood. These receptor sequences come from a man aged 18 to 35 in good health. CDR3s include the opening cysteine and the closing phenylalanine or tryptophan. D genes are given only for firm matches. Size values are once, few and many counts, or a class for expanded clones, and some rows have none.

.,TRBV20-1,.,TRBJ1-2,TGCAGTGCTAGCGTGGCTGGCTACACCTTC,CSASVAGYTF
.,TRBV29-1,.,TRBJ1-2,TGCAGCGTTGAAGATAGAGTGCCCACTAACTATGGCTACACCTTC,CSVEDRVPTNYGYTF
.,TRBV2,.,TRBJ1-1,TGTGCCAGCAGCTGGGGGATGGGCACTGAAGCTTTCTTT,CASSWGMGTEAFF
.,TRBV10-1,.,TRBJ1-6,TGCGCCAGCAGTGAGAGCCGGGGTAATTCACCCCTCCACTTT,CASSESRGNSPLHF
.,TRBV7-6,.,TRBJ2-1,TGTGCCAGCAGCTTAGATCTGAGCTCTGAGCAGTTCTTC,CASSLDLSSEQFF
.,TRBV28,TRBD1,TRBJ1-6,TGTGCCAGCAGTAAGGACAGGGAAAATTCACCCCTCCACTTT,CASSKDRENSPLHF
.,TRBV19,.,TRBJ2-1,TGTGCCAGTAGTATAGATCAGGGTAGGGATGAGCAGTTCTTC,CASSIDQGRDEQFF
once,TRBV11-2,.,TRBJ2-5,TGTGCCAGCAGCCAAAGCAGGGCTTTTCAAGAGACCCAGTACTTC,CASSQSRAFQETQYF
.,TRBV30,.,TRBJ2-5,TGTGCCTGGAGGGGCAAAGAGACCCAGTACTTC,CAWRGKETQYF
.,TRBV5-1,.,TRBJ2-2,TGCGCCAGCAGCTTAACGGGGGGCCCGAACACCGGGGAGCTGTTTTTT,CASSLTGGPNTGELFF
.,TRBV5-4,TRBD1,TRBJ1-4,TGTGCCAGCAGAGACAGGGATGAAAAACTGTTTTTT,CASRDRDEKLFF
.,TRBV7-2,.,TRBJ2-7,TGTGCCAGCAGCTTACCCCCCCTCGAGCAGTACTTC,CASSLPPLEQYF
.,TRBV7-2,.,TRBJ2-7,TGTGCCAGCAGCTTAGCGAGTACGGTCTACGAGCAGTACTTC,CASSLASTVYEQYF
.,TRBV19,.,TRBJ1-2,TGTGCCAGTAGTATAGCCCCGCAGGGGTATGGCTACACCTTC,CASSIAPQGYGYTF
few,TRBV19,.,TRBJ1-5,TGTGCCAGTAGTATAGGGGGAAATCAGCCCCAGCATTTT,CASSIGGNQPQHF
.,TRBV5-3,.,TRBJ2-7,TGTGCCAGAAGCCAGTATGGGGGTTCCTACGAGCAGTACTTC,CARSQYGGSYEQYF
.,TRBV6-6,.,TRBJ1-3,TGTGCCAGCAGTTACTCCCAGGGGCCCTCTGGAAACACCATATATTTT,CASSYSQGPSGNTIYF
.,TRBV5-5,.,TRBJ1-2,TGTGCCAGCAGCCCGGTCGGGGACTATGGCTACACCTTC,CASSPVGDYGYTF
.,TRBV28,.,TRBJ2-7,TGTGCCAGCGGACTAACGGCCCTCTCCTACGAGCAGTACTTC,CASGLTALSYEQYF
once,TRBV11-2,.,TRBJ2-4,TGTGCCAGCAGCTTAAACGGGGCTCCAAGGGGCATTCAGTACTTC,CASSLNGAPRGIQYF
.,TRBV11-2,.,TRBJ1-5,TGTGCCAGCAGCTATAGTAGCAATCAGCCCCAGCATTTT,CASSYSSNQPQHF
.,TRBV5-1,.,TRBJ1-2,TGCGCCAGCAGCTTGGTTGCCGACTATGGCTACACCTTC,CASSLVADYGYTF
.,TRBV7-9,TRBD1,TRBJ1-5,TGTGCCAGCAGCTTAGGGGGTCAGGGGGATCAGCCCCAGCATTTT,CASSLGGQGDQPQHF
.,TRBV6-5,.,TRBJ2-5,TGTGCCGTACGAGGCTCCGAACCGGAGACCCAGTACTTC,CAVRGSEPETQYF
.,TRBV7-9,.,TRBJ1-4,TGTGCCAGCAGCTCCTCCCGACCCAGGGCGGGGGAAAAACTGTTTTTT,CASSSSRPRAGEKLFF
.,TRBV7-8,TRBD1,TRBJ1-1,TGTGCCAGCAGCACCGGGACAGTGAACACTGAAGCTTTCTTT,CASSTGTVNTEAFF
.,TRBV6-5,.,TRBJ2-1,TGTGCCAGCATTTCACCTTCGAATGAGCAGTTCTTC,CASISPSNEQFF
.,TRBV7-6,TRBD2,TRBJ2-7,TGTGCCAGCAGCTTAATCTCCCCCTCAGGGACTACCTTTTACGAGCAGTACTTC,CASSLISPSGTTFYEQYF
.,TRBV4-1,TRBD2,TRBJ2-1,TGCGCCAGCAGCCAAGCAGTAATGGGACTAGCGGGAGTCTGGGGAAATGAGCAGTTCTTC,CASSQAVMGLAGVWGNEQFF
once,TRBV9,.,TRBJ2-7,TGTGCCAGCAGCGCCGCGACAGGGAGGGAGCAGTACTTC,CASSAATGREQYF
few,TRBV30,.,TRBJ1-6,TGTGCCTGGAGTGGGCAGGGCGACTCACCCCTCCACTTT,CAWSGQGDSPLHF
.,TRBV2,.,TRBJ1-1,TGTGCCAGCAGGGGGGACGGGGGAGTCACTGAAGCTTTCTTT,CASRGDGGVTEAFF
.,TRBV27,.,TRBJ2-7,TGTGCCAGCAGTTTGGGGCGGGGATTATACAACTACGAGCAGTACTTC,CASSLGRGLYNYEQYF
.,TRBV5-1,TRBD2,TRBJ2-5,TGCGCCATCGGATTGACTAGCGGGAGGCAAGAGACCCAGTACTTC,CAIGLTSGRQETQYF
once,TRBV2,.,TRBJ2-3,TGTGCCAGCAGTGAGTTGGGCTACGTTAGCACAGATACGCAGTATTTT,CASSELGYVSTDTQYF
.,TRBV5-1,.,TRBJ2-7,TGCGCCAGCAGCTCTACCGGACAGAGCTACGAGCAGTACTTC,CASSSTGQSYEQYF
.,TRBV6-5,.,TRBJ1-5,TGTGCCAGCAGTTACTCCACAAGTTATAGCAATCAGCCCCAGCATTTT,CASSYSTSYSNQPQHF
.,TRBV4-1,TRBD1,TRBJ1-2,TGCGCCAGCAGCCAAACCCTGACAGGGCTGATCTATGGCTACACCTTC,CASSQTLTGLIYGYTF
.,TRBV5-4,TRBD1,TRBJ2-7,TGTGCCAGCAGCTCTCGGGACAGGAGCTCCTACGAGCAGTACTTC,CASSSRDRSSYEQYF
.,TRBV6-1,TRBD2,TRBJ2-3,TGTGCCAGCAGTGTAGCGGGGGCCTCCCTTCGTACGCAGTATTTT,CASSVAGASLRTQYF
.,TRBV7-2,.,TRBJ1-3,TGTGCCAGCAGCTTAGGACACCGATCTGGAAACACCATATATTTT,CASSLGHRSGNTIYF
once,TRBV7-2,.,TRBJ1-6,TGTGCCAGCAGCTTATCGCCAGGGGAGGAGACACCCCTCCACTTT,CASSLSPGEETPLHF
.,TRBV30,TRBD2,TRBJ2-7,TGTGCCTGGAGTGAAGGGAGGGGATACGAGCAGTACTTC,CAWSEGRGYEQYF
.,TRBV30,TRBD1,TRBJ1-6,TGTGCCTACTCCGGACAGGGCGATTCACCCCTCCACTTT,CAYSGQGDSPLHF